The 11 T cell receptor beta chains listed next were all sequenced from one sample in a study of early T cells in non-severe SARS-CoV-2 infection. A single record per CDR3 protein comes from TCRdb applying MiXCR to the 5' RACE reads. Among more than 75,000 distinct CDR3 sequences listed, about 12% were seen once. Sequencing was done on a sample of whole blood. These receptors came from an adult who was a healthcare worker with PCR-confirmed SARS-CoV-2 infection or an uninfected control (not recorded which).

The chain combines TRBV29-1 with TRBJ2-3, with unresolved D. CDR1 and CDR2 from the germline V gene are SQVTM and ANQGSEA. This CDR3 spans 13 amino acids. The V end lost 0 bases, the J end lost 3 bases, and 7 bases lay between the germline ends. The CDR3 here is CSVEEGRTDTQYF. The CDR3 DNA is TGCAGCGTTGAAGAGGGTAGGACAGATACGCAGTATTTT.

This clonotype was found many times. The chain carries TRBV6-2 or TRBV6-3 and TRBJ2-1; 7 bases match TRBD2. CDR3 size: 15 residues. Germline V CDR1 and CDR2: MNHEY, SVGEGT. With 6 bases clipped from V and 7 bases from J, the junction kept 12 bases outside the gene matches. The CDR3 loop reads CASSLGLVPQNEQFF. CDR3 DNA sequence: TGTGCCAGCAGCCTTGGACTAGTTCCTCAAAATGAGCAGTTCTTC.

The chain recombines TRBV7-9 with TRBJ2-1; perhaps D is TRBD1 or TRBD2 (5 bases each). In germline, CDR1 is SEHNR, CDR2 FQNEAQ (reference sequence). The V end lost 5 bases, the J end lost 2 bases, and 16 bases lay between the germline ends. The CDR3 is made up of 16 amino acids. This CDR3 reads CASSRFQGAAYNEQFF. CDR3 nucleotides: TGTGCCAGCAGCCGCTTCCAGGGAGCGGCCTACAATGAGCAGTTCTTC. The whole variable domain, filled in from reference TRBV7-9 and TRBJ2-1, reads DTGVSQNPRHKITKRGQNVTFRCDPISEHNRLYWYRQTLGQGPEFLTYFQNEAQLEKSRLLSDRFSAERPKGSFSTLEIQRTEQGDSAMYLCASSRFQGAAYNEQFFGPGTRLTVL.

This clonotype has only a few counts. The chain couples TRBV28 to TRBJ2-7, with D hard to call. Trimming left V 5 bases short and J 2 bases short, with 4 bases between. The germline gives CDR1 MDHEN, CDR2 SYDVKM. The CDR3 totals 11 residues. This CDR3 is CASSVTYEQYF. Written as DNA, the CDR3 is TGTGCCAGCAGTGTGACCTACGAGCAGTACTTC.

A few counts support this clonotype. The CDR3 DNA follows: TGTGCCAGCTCACTCAACAGGGCTGGGGAGAATTCACCCCTCCACTTT. Its protein is CASSLNRAGENSPLHF. The chain is built from TRBV18 and TRBJ1-6, with D maybe TRBD1 (6 bases). Looked up from germline, CDR1 is KGHSH and CDR2 is LQKENI. The CDR3 consists of 16 residues. Trimming took off 4 bases at V and 7 bases at J, with 17 bases between the two ends.

This clonotype occurred a few times. The chain carries TRBV3-1 and TRBJ2-7, with D unresolved. The CDR3 length is 13 residues. Looked up from germline, CDR1 is LGHDT and CDR2 is YNNKEL (reference sequence). Trimming took 4 bases from V and 9 from J, leaving 16 bases between them. The CDR3 spells CASSRNENRVQYF. The CDR3 DNA is TGTGCCAGCAGCCGCAACGAAAACAGAGTGCAGTACTTC.

The CDR3 sequence is CASSLGGRSNNEQFF. CDR3 nucleotides: TGTGCCAGCAGCTTAGGCGGGAGAAGCAACAATGAGCAGTTCTTC. The chain is built from TRBV7-3 and TRBJ2-1; 7 bases line up with TRBD2. Germline CDR1 and CDR2: SGHTA and FQGTGA. J was trimmed by 5 bases and V by 2 bases; bases with no gene match: 6. The CDR3 sequence is 15 residues long.

The sample holds a few counts of this clonotype. The chain combines TRBV20-1 with TRBJ1-6; 12 nucleotides match TRBD1. After removal of 0 bases from V and 0 bases from J, the junction contained 3 bases not matched to a gene. Germline V gene lookup returns CDR1 DFQATT and CDR2 SNEGSKA (reference sequence). There are 18 residues in the CDR3. CDR3 DNA sequence: TGCAGTGCTAGAGACGGGACAGGGGGCTTCTCCTATAATTCACCCCTCCACTTT. This codes for CSARDGTGGFSYNSPLHF.

This clonotype was seen a single time. The chain couples TRBV5-5 to TRBJ2-2, with 7 bases aligning to TRBD1. V trimming: 1 base; J trimming: 2 bases; junction bases outside the gene matches: 8. Germline CDR1 SGHKS, CDR2 YYEKEE (reference sequence). CDR3 length equals 17 residues. CDR3 protein: CASSLSRRGFNTGELFF. DNA for the CDR3: TGTGCCAGCAGCTTGAGTCGCAGGGGGTTTAACACCGGGGAGCTGTTTTTT. Filled out from reference TRBV5-5 and TRBJ2-2, the complete variable domain reads DAGVTQSPTHLIKTRGQQVTLRCSPISGHKSVSWYQQVLGQGPQFIFQYYEKEERGRGNFPDRFSARQFPNYSSELNVNALLLGDSALYLCASSLSRRGFNTGELFFGEGSRLTVL.

This clonotype was seen repeatedly, ten times or more. This chain links TRBV7-6 with TRBJ1-3; D is unclear. Germline V gene data show CDR1 as SGHVS and CDR2 as FNYEAQ. V was shortened by 4 bases and J by 0 bases, with 19 bases between the two germline ends. The CDR3 consists of 18 residues. The CDR3 bases are TGTGCCAGCAGCTCTCAACCGTATGGGAAAGGCTCTGGAAACACCATATATTTT. As protein: CASSSQPYGKGSGNTIYF.

V and J are TRBV6-5 and TRBJ1-2; no definite D call. CDR3 length: 13 residues. Germline CDR1 reads MNHEY; CDR2 reads SVGAGI. Trimming removed 6 bases at V and 2 bases at J, with 10 bases between. This CDR3 reads CASSKQTNYGYTF. The CDR3 nucleotides read TGTGCCAGCAGCAAGCAGACCAACTATGGCTACACCTTC.